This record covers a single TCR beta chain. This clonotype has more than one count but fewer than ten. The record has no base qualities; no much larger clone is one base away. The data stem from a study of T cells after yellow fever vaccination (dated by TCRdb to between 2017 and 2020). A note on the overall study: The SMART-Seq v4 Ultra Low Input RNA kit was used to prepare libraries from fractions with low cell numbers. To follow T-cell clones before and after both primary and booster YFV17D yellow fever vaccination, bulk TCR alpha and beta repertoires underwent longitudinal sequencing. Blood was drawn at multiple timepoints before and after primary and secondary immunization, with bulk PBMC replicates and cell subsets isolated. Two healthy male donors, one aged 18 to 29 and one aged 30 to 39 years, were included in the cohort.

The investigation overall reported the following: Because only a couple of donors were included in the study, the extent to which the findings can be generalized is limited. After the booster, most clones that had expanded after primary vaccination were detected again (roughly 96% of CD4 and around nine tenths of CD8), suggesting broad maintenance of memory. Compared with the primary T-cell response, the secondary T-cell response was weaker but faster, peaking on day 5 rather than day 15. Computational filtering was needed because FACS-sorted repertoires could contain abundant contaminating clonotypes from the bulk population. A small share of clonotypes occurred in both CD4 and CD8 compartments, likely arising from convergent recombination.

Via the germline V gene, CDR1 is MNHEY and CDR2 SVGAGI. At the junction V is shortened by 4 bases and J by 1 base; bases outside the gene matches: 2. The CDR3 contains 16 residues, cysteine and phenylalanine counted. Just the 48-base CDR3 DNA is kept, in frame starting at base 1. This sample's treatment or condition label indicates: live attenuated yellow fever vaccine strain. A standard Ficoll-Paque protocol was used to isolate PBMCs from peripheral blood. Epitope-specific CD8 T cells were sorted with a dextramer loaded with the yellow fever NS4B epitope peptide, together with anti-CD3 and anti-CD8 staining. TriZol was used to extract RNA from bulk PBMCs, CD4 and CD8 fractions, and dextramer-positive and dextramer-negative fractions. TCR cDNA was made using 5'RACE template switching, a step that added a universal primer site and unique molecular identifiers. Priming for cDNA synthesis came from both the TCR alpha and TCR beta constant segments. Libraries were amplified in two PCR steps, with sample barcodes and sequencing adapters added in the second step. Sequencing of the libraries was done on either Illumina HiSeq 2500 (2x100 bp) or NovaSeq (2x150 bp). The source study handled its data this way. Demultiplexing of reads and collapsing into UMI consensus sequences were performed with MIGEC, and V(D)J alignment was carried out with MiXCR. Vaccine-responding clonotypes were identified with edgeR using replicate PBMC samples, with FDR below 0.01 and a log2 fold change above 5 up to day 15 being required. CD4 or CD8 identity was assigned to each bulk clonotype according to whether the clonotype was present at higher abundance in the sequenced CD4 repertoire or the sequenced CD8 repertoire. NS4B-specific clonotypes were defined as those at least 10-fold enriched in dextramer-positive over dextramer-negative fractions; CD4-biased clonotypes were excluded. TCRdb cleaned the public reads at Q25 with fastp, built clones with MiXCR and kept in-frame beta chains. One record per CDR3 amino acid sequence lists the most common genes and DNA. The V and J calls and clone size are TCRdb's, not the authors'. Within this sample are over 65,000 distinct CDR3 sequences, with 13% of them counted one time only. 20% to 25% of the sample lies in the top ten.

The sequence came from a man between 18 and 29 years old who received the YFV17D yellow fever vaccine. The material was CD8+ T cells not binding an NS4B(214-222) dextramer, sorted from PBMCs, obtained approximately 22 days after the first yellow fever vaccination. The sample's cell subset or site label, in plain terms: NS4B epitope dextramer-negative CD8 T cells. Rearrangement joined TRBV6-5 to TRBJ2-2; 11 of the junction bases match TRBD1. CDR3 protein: CASSWGTGGNTGELFF. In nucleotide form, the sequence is TGTGCCAGCAGTTGGGGGACAGGGGGGAACACCGGGGAGCTGTTTTTT.